This T cell receptor beta chain was found in a study of cytomegalovirus exposure and HLA in healthy donors. Findings and caveats of the study: TCR beta V- and J-gene trimming, according to a later analysis, was linked to a missense DCLRE1C variant.

Primers for the PCR totalled 60 Vbeta and 13 Jbeta. Profiling relied on immunoSEQ multiplex PCR, and the TCRdb table lists in-frame clones only, not all of them. The table shows some 120,000 clones, with approximately 70% occurring only once. The table lists this clone with a few counts. Its antigen is unknown. Trimming cost V 1 base and J 0 bases, with 10 bases left between them. The CDR3 covers 16 residues. Germline V gene lookup returns CDR1 SEHNR and CDR2 FQNEAQ (reference sequence). Material for sequencing was PBMCs. The chain couples TRBV7-9 to TRBJ2-1; D is ambiguous. This clonotype was obtained from a woman aged 25 to 45 in good health and CMV-seronegative. CDR3 region: CASSLGAQSSYNEQFF. Written as DNA, the CDR3 is TGTGCCAGCAGCTTAGGAGCACAGAGCTCCTACAATGAGCAGTTCTTC.